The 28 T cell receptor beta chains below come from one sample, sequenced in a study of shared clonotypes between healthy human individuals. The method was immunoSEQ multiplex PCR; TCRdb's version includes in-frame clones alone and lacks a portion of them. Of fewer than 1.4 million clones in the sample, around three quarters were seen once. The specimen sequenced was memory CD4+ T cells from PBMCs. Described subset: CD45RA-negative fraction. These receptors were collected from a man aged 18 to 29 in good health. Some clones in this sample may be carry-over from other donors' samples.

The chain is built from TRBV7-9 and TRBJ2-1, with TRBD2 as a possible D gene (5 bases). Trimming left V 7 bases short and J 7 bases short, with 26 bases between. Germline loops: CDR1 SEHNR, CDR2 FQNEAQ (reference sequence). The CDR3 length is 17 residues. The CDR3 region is CASTERARGRALNEQFF. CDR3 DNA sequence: TGTGCCAGCACCGAGAGGGCTAGAGGAAGGGCCTTGAATGAGCAGTTCTTC.

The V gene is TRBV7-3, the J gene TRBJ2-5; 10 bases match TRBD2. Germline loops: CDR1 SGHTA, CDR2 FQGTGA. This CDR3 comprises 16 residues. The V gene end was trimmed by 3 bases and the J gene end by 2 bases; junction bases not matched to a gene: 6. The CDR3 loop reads CASSLISSGGQETQYF. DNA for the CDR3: TGTGCCAGCAGCTTGATCTCTAGCGGGGGTCAAGAGACCCAGTACTTC.

This CDR3 is CASSYLDSHGYTF. The CDR3 coding sequence is TGTGCCAGCAGTTACTTGGATTCCCATGGCTACACCTTC. The chain combines TRBV6-5 with TRBJ1-2; D is ambiguous. The CDR3 runs to 13 residues. Germline V lookup: CDR1 MNHEY, CDR2 SVGAGI. With 1 base removed from V and 6 bases from J, the gap between germline ends came to 9 bases.

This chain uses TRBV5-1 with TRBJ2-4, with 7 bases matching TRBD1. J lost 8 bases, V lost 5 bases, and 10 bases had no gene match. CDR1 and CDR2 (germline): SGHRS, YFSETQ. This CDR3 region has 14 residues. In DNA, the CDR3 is TGCGCCAGCAGATACCGACAGGGAGAGGACATTCAGTACTTC. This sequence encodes CASRYRQGEDIQYF.

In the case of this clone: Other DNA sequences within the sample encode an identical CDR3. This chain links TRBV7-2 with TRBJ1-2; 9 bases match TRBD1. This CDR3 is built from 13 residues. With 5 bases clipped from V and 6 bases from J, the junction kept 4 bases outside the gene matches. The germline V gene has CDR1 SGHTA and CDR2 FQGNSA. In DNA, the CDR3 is TGTGCCAGCAGCCCACAGGGGGCGGATGGCTACACCTTC. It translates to CASSPQGADGYTF.

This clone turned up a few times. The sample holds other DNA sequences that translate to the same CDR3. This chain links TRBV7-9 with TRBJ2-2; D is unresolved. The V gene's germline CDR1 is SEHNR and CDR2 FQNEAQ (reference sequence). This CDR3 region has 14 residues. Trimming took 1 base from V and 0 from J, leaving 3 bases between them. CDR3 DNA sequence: TGTGCCAGCAGCTTAGAGGCGAACACCGGGGAGCTGTTTTTT. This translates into CASSLEANTGELFF.

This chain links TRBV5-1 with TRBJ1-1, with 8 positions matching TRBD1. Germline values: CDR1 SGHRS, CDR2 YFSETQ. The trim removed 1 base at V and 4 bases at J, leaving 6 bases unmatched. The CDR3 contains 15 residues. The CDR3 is CASSLLRTGGTEAFF. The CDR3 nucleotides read TGCGCCAGCAGCTTGTTGCGCACAGGGGGCACTGAAGCTTTCTTT.

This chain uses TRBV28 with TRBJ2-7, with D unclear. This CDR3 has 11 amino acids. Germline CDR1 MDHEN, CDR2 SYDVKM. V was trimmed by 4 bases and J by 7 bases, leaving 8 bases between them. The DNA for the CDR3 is TGTGCCAGCAGTTCAGTGAGGGAGCAGTACTTC. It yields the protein CASSSVREQYF.

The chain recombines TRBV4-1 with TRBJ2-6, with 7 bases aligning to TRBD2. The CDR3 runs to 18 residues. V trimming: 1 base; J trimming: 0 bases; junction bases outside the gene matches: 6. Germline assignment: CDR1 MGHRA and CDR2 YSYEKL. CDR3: CASSQGVVAGSGANVLTF. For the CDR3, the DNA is TGCGCCAGCAGCCAAGGGGTTGTAGCGGGCTCTGGGGCCAACGTCCTGACTTTC.

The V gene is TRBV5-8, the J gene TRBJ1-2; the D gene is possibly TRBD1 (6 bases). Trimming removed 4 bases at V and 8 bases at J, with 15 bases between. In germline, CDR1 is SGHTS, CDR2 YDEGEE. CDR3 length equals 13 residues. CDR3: CASSLRGARGYTF. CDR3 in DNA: TGTGCCAGCAGCCTACGGGGGGCGCGAGGCTACACCTTC.

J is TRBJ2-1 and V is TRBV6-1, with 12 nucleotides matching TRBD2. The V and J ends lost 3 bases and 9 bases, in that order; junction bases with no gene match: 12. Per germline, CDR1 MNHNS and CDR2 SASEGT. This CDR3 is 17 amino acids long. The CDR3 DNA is TGTGCCAGCAGTGACTACTACACTAGCGGGAGGAGAGCTGAGCAGTTCTTC. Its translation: CASSDYYTSGRRAEQFF.

For the CDR3, the DNA is TGTGCCAGCAGCTCTAGGGGGGACAGTACAAAAGAGACCCAGTACTTC. This gives the protein CASSSRGDSTKETQYF. The chain recombines TRBV11-3 with TRBJ2-5; maybe TRBD1 (7 bases). The CDR3 contains 16 residues. Trimming removed 4 bases from V and 3 bases from J, with 18 bases in between. Germline-derived CDR1 and CDR2 are SGHNT and YENEEA.

In nucleotides, the CDR3 is TGTGCCAGCAGCCAAGATCTCTCACTCAACTATGGCTACACCTTC. As protein: CASSQDLSLNYGYTF. The gene calls are TRBV5-4 and TRBJ1-2, with D unresolved. Trimming removed 4 bases from V and 2 bases from J, with 15 bases in between. Germline V lookup: CDR1 SGHNT, CDR2 YYREEE (reference sequence). This CDR3 has 15 amino acids.

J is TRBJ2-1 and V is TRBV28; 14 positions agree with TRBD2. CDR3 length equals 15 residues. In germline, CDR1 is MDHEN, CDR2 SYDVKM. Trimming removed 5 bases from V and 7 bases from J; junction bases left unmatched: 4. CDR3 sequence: CASSAGTSGSNEQFF. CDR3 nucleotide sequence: TGTGCCAGCAGTGCTGGGACTAGCGGGAGTAATGAGCAGTTCTTC.

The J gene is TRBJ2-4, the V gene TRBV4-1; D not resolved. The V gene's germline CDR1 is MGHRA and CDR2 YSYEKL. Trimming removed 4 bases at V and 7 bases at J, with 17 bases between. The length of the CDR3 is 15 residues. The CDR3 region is CASSPTQPGLNIQYF. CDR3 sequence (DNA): TGCGCCAGCAGCCCGACCCAGCCGGGCCTTAACATTCAGTACTTC.

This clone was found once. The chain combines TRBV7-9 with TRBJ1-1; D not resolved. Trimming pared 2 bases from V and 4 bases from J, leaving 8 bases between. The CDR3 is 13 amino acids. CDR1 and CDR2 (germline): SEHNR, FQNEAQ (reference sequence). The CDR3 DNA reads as TGTGCCAGCAGCTTACAATGGATCACTGAAGCTTTCTTT. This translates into CASSLQWITEAFF.

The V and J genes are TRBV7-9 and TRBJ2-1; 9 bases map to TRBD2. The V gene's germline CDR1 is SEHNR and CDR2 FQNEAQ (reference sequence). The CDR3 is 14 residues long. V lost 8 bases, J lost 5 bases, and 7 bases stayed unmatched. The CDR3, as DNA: TGTGCCAGCGGCAGGACTAGCGCTAACAATGAGCAGTTCTTC. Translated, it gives CASGRTSANNEQFF.

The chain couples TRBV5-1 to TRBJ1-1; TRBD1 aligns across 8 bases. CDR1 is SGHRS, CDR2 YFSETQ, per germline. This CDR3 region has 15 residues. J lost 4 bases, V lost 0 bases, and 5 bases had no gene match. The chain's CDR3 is CASSLDPGGGTEAFF. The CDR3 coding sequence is TGCGCCAGCAGCTTGGATCCAGGGGGCGGCACTGAAGCTTTCTTT.

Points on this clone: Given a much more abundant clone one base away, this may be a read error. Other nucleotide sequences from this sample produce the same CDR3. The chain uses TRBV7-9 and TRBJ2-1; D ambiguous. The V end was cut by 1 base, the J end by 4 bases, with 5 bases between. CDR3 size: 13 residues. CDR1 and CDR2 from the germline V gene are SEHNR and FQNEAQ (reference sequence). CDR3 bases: TGTGCCAGCAGCTTAGACAGATACAATGAGCAGTTCTTC. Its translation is CASSLDRYNEQFF.

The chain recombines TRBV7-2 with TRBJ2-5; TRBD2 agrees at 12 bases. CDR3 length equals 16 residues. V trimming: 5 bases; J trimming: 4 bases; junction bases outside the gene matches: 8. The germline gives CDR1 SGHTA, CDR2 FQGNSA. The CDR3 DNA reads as TGTGCCAGCAGCCCCCGACTAGCGGGAGTTGGAGAGACCCAGTACTTC. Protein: CASSPRLAGVGETQYF. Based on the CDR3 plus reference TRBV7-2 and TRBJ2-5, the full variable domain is GAGVSQSPSNKVTEKGKDVELRCDPISGHTALYWYRQSLGQGLEFLIYFQGNSAPDKSGLPSDRFSAERTGGSVSTLTIQRTQQEDSAVYLCASSPRLAGVGETQYFGPGTRLLVL.

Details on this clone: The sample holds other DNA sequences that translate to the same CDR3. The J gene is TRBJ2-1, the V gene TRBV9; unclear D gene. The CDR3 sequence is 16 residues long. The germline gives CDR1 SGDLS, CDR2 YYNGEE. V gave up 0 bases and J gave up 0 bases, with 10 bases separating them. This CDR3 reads CASSVGGRSSYNEQFF. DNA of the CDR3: TGTGCCAGCAGCGTAGGCGGTCGAAGCTCCTACAATGAGCAGTTCTTC.

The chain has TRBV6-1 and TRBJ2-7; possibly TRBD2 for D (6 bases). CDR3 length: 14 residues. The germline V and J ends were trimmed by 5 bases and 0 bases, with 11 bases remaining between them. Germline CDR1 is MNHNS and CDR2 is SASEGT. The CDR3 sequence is CASSREEFSYEQYF. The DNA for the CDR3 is TGTGCCAGCAGTAGGGAGGAGTTCTCCTACGAGCAGTACTTC.

CDR3 in DNA: TGTGCCAGCAGATTAGCGGGAGATAAGTACAATGAGCAGTTCTTC. This sequence encodes CASRLAGDKYNEQFF. This sequence joins TRBV28 and TRBJ2-1; TRBD2 matches 9 bases. Per germline, CDR1 MDHEN and CDR2 SYDVKM. The ends lost 6 bases at V and 4 bases at J; junction bases unmatched: 7. This CDR3 region has 15 residues.

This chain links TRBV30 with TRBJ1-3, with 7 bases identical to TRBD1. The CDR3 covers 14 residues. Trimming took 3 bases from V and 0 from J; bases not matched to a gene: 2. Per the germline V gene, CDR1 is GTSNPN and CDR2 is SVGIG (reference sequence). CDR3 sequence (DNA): TGTGCCTGGAGAGACAGGGCCTCTGGAAACACCATATATTTT. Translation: CAWRDRASGNTIYF. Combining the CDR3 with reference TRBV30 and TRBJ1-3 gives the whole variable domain SQTIHQWPATLVQPVGSPLSLECTVEGTSNPNLYWYRQAAGRGLQLLFYSVGIGQISSEVPQNLSASRPQDRQFILSSKKLLLSDSGFYLCAWRDRASGNTIYFGEGSWLTVV.

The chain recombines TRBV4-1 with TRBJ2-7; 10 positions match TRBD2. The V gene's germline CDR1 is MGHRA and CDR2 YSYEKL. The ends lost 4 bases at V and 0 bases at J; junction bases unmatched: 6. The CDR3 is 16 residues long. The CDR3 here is CASSRGLADSSYEQYF. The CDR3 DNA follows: TGCGCCAGCAGCCGAGGACTAGCGGACAGCTCCTACGAGCAGTACTTC.

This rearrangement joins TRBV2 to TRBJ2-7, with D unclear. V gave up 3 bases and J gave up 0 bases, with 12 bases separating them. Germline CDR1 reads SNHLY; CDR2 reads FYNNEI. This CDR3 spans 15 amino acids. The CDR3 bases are TGTGCCAGCAGTGACGACGTGTGGGCCTCCTACGAGCAGTACTTC. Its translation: CASSDDVWASYEQYF.

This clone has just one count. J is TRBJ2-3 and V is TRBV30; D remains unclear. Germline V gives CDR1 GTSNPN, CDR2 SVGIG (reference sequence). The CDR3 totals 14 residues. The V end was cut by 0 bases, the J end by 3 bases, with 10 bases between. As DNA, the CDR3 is TGTGCCTGGAGTGTGGGTATTAGGACAGATACGCAGTATTTT. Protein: CAWSVGIRTDTQYF.

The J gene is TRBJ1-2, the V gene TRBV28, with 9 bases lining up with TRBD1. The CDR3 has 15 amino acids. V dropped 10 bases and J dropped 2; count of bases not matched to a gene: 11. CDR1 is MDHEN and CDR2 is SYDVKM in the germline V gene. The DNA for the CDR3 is TGTGCCATCAGGGGGGGGACAGGGAGAAACTATGGCTACACCTTC. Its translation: CAIRGGTGRNYGYTF.